This TCR beta chain originates from a study of cytomegalovirus exposure and HLA in healthy donors. General study points: According to the study, 160 or so TCR beta chains were cytomegalovirus-associated. Among donors in an Asian-associated ancestry cluster, a later analysis reportedly found fewer N-insertions than the approximately 700-donor mean. By a later analysis, the bulk of CMV-associated TCR beta chains appeared HLA-restricted.

Primers: 60 Vbeta forward and 13 Jbeta reverse. In the source study's methods: In a later analysis, around 10 million of 83 million or so unique beta chains occurred in at least two donors. TCRdb's copy holds only in-frame clones and misses some; the assay was immunoSEQ multiplex PCR. V and J calls and clone size come straight from that table; D and trimming were deduced from the DNA. The sample carries 50,000 to 70,000 clones, 77% recorded once. In germline, CDR1 is MNHEY, CDR2 SVGAGI. The CDR3 has 14 residues. J lost 4 bases, V lost 4 bases, and 5 bases had no gene match. Regarding this clone: Its antigen is still unknown.

Sequencing used PBMCs. The chain couples TRBV6-5 to TRBJ2-7; 9 positions agree with TRBD1. The TCR was taken from a female donor in good health and CMV-seronegative. DNA of the CDR3: TGTGCCAGCAGTTTGGACAGGGGCAGGTACGAGCAGTACTTC. Protein product: CASSLDRGRYEQYF.